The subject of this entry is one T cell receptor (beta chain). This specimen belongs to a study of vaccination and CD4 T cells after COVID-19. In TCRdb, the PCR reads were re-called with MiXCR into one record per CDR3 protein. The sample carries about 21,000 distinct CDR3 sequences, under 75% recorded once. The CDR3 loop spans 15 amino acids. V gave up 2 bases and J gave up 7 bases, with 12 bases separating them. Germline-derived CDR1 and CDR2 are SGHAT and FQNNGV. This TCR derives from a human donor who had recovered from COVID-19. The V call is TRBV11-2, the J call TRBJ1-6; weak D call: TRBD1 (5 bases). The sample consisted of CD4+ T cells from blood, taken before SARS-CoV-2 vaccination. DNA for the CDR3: TGTGCCAGCAGCTTATCGTCCCAGGGAAATTCACCCCTCCACTTT. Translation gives CASSLSSQGNSPLHF.